The clone carrying this T cell receptor (beta chain) was detected many times. What it binds is not known. This specimen belongs to a study of identical twins. General study points: Out-of-frame alpha sequences that twins shared showed excess low generation probability. Fewer insertions characterized abundant cord blood beta clonotypes, whereas memory repertoires showed none. The same donors were not followed; conclusions instead depended on cross-sectional statistical analysis.

TCRdb analysed the 5' RACE reads with MiXCR anew, one entry per CDR3 protein. The repertoire has about 690,000 distinct CDR3 sequences, 5.5% to 6.5% of them found once; the top ten carry 1.5% to 2%. CDR3 length equals 17 residues. The V gene's germline CDR1 is MNHEY and CDR2 SVGEGT. Trimming removed 2 bases from V and 2 bases from J; junction bases left unmatched: 11. This chain joins TRBV6-2 or TRBV6-3 and TRBJ2-5, with 7 bases aligning to TRBD2. This receptor was identified in a young man in good health. The sample taken for sequencing was naive T cells sorted from blood. The CDR3 nucleotides read TGTGCCAGCAGTTACGCCAACCGACTAGCTACACAAGAGACCCAGTACTTC. It codes for CASSYANRLATQETQYF.